This T cell receptor beta chain was obtained from a study of blood T cell repertoires in COVID-19. About the study: PBMCs, B-cell-depleted T cells, or T cells were the source of the cDNA or gDNA that made up the material.

Participant reports of clinical history set cohort assignment. Per the original methods: Scientists estimated how many nucleated cells there were by amplifying reference gene primers. This table comes from immunoSEQ multiplex PCR, and its TCRdb copy is limited to in-frame clones, with some not included. The DNA gave D and trimming, while V, J and clone size come from that table. Of a few hundred thousand clones in the sample, about 85% are singletons; the top ten hold around 6.3%. Sequencing was done on a sample of PBMCs or T cells enriched from blood (not recorded which). The sequence was collected from a woman aged 45-59 years who had been exposed to COVID-19.

For the CDR3, the DNA is TGCGCCAGCAGCCGAGACAGGACCACAGATACGCAGTATTTT. As protein: CASSRDRTTDTQYF. V usage is TRBV5-1 and J usage is TRBJ2-3, with a tentative D call TRBD1 (6 bases). Trimming pared 4 bases from V and 2 bases from J, leaving 11 bases between. This CDR3 spans 14 amino acids. Germline assignment: CDR1 SGHRS and CDR2 YFSETQ. Drawing the rest from reference TRBV5-1 and TRBJ2-3, the complete variable domain is KAGVTQTPRYLIKTRGQQVTLSCSPISGHRSVSWYQQTPGQGLQFLFEYFSETQRNKGNFPGRFSGRQFSNSRSEMNVSTLELGDSALYLCASSRDRTTDTQYFGPGTRLTVL.